This T cell receptor beta chain was sequenced during a study of post-analysis software for immune sequencing data. Turning to this clonotype: Antigen specificity is unknown.

The library was made from cDNA and included unique molecular identifiers. TCRdb itself ran the PCR reads through MiXCR, one entry per CDR3 protein. The sample consists of approximately 630,000 distinct CDR3 sequences, around 60% of them appearing once. Study observations and caveats: Controls showed lower frequencies than patients for five TRBV segments, and TRBV5-6, TRBV5-1 and TRBV20-1 were among these.

Germline V gene data show CDR1 as DFQATT and CDR2 as SNEGSKA (reference sequence). There are 13 residues in the CDR3. V shed 6 bases and J shed 5 bases, with 14 bases lying between them. The source is a girl under 10 years old with multiple sclerosis. What was sequenced was blood. The V call is TRBV20-1, the J call TRBJ1-5; D remains unclear. CDR3 coding DNA: TGCAGTGCAACCGGGAACCCGGATCAGCCCCAGCATTTT. Its translation: CSATGNPDQPQHF.